The T cell receptor beta chain under discussion was sequenced for a study of breast tumors, draining lymph nodes, adjacent tissues. Study-wide results and caveats: Findings are consistent with lymph node origin and intratumoral expansion of most tumor T cells. Tumor TCR diversity was below lymph nodes but above nontumor tissue.

Comments on this clonotype: Its matching antigen is unknown.

Breast cancer patients provided tissue from their axillary draining lymph nodes. The CDR3 has 17 residues. Germline V CDR1 and CDR2: SEHNR, FQNEAQ (reference sequence). Losses at the gene ends were 5 bases for V and 3 bases for J; bases not matched to a gene: 11. TCRdb ran MiXCR on the multiplex PCR reads and lists one entry per CDR3 protein. Among about 230,000 distinct CDR3 sequences, 32% were seen once, and the ten largest hold just over 1.4%. The material sequenced was axillary lymph node tissue. The TCR was taken from a female donor with breast cancer. Some clones in this sample may be carry-over from other donors' samples. The chain employs TRBV7-9 and TRBJ1-5, with 9 bases matching TRBD1. CDR3 region: CASSHSGGTGPNQPQHF. CDR3 nucleotides: TGTGCCAGCAGCCATTCGGGGGGGACAGGGCCCAATCAGCCCCAGCATTTT.